This T cell receptor (beta chain) was obtained from a study of blood T cell repertoires in COVID-19. About the study: From the United States, Italy and Spain came samples of acute and convalescent COVID-19.

Recruits, aged about 18 to 95 years, lived in 20 to 30 US areas. Cohort assignment relied on participant-reported clinical history. The authors' processing: Scientists estimated how many nucleated cells there were by amplifying reference gene primers. This table comes from immunoSEQ multiplex PCR, and its TCRdb copy is limited to in-frame clones, with some not included. Clone size and the V and J calls come from that table; the DNA yielded D and trimming. The sample includes approximately 220,000 clones, 70% to 90% seen only once; the top ten take less than 8%. The CDR3 is made up of 16 amino acids. V shed 4 bases and J 3 bases; nucleotides not matched to a gene: 11. Germline CDR1 SQVTM, CDR2 ANQGSEA.

The receptor's source is a woman aged 35 to 49 with acute COVID-19. This chain connects TRBV29-1 to TRBJ2-3; 9 positions agree with TRBD2. What was sequenced was PBMCs or T cells enriched from blood (not recorded which). In DNA form, the CDR3 reads TGCAGCGTTGGCCGAGTACTAGCGGGCACGACAGATACGCAGTATTTT. The encoded protein is CSVGRVLAGTTDTQYF.